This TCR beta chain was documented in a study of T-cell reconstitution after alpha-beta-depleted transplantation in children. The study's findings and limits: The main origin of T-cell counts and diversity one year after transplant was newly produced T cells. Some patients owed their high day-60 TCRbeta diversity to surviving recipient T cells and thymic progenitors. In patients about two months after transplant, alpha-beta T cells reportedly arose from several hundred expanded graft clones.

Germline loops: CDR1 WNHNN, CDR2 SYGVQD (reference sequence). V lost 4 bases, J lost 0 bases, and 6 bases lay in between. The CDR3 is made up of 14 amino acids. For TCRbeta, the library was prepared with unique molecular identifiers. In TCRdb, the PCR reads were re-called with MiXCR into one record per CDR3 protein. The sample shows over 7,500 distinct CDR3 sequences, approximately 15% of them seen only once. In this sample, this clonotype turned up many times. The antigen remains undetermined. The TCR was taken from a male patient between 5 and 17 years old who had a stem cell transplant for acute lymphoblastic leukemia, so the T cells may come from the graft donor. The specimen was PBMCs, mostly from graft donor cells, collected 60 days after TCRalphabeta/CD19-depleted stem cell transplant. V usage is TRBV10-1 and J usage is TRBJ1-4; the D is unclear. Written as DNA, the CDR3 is TGCGCCAGCAGTGTTTGCTCAACTAATGAAAAACTGTTTTTT. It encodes CASSVCSTNEKLFF.